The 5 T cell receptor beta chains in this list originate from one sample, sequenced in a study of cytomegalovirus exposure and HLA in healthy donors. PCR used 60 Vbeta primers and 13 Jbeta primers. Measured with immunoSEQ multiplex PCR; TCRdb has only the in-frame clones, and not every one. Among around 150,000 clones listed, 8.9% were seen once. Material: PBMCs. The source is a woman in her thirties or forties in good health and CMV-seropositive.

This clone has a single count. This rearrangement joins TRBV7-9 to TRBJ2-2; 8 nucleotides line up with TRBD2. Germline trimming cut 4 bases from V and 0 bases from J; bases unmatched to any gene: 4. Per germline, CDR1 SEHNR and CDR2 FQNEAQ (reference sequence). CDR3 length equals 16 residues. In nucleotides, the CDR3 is TGTGCCAGCAGCTATAGCGGGGCCGCGAACACCGGGGAGCTGTTTTTT. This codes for CASSYSGAANTGELFF.

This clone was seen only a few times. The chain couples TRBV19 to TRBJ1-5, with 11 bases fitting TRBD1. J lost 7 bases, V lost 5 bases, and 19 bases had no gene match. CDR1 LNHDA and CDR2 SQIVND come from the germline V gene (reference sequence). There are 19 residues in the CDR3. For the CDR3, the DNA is TGTGCCAGTAGTCCTCGGGCGGGACAGGGGGTCGCCTCTGGGCAGCCCCAGCATTTT. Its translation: CASSPRAGQGVASGQPQHF.

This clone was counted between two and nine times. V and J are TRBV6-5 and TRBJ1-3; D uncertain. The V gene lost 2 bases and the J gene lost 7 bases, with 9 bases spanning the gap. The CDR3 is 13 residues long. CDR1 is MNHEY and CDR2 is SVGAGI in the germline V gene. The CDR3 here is CASSYDGVNTIYF. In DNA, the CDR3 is TGTGCCAGCAGTTACGACGGGGTCAACACCATATATTTT.

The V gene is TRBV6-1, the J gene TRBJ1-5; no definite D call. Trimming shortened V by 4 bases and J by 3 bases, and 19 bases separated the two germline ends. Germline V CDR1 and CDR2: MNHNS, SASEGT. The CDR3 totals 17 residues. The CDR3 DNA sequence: TGTGCCAGCAGTGGAGCAACCCAGGACGGACTCAATCAGCCCCAGCATTTT. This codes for CASSGATQDGLNQPQHF.

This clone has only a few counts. CDR3 residues: CATSRGLAGVAETQYF. In DNA form, the CDR3 reads TGTGCCACCAGCAGAGGACTAGCGGGGGTGGCTGAAACGCAGTATTTT. The rearrangement joins TRBV15 to TRBJ2-3; TRBD2 aligns across 12 bases. This CDR3 spans 16 amino acids. Germline CDR1 LNHNV, CDR2 YYDKDF (reference sequence). V dropped 1 base and J dropped 9; count of bases not matched to a gene: 8.